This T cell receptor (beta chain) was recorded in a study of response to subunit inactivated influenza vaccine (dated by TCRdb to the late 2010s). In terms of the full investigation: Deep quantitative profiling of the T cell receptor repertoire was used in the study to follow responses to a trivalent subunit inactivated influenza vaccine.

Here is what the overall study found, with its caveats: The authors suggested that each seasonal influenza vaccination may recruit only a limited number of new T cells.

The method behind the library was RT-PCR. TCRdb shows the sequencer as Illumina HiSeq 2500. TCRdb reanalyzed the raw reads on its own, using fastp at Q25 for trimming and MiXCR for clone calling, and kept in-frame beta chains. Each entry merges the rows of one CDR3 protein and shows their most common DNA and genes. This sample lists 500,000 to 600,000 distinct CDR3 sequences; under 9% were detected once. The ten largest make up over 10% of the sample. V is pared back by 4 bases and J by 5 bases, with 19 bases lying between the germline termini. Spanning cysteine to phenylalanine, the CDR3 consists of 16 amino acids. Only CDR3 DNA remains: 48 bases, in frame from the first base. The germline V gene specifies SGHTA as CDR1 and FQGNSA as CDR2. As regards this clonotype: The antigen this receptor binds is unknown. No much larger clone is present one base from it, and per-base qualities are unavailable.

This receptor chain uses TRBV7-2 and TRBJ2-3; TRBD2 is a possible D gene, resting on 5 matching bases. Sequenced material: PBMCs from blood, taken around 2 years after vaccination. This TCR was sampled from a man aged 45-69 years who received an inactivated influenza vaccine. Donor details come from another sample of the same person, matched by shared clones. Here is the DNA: TGTGCCAGCAGCTCCCTCCCCCCCTTCGGAGGAGATACGCAGTATTTT. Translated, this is CASSSLPPFGGDTQYF.